This T cell receptor (beta chain) was identified during a study of a mutant IDH1 vaccine in newly diagnosed glioma. The overall study: Vaccines were begun 4-6 weeks after radiotherapy alone, or with temozolomide cycles.

The time point denotes: week 35, safety follow-up. The study gave 300 ug of mutant IDH1 20-mer peptide per vaccine dose, with topical imiquimod. Note on this clone: Its target is not known.

Sequenced by immunoSEQ multiplex PCR; TCRdb stores in-frame clones only, minus some. The data hold about 32,000 clones, with more than 75% observed a single time. Sequenced here: PBMCs, sampled from a glioma patient whose treatment included an IDH1 peptide vaccine. This sequence was found in a woman aged 40 to 50 with glioma.

The DNA of the CDR3 is TGCGCCAGCAGCGCGGGACAGGGTGGGCCCTACGAGCAGTACTTC. It encodes CASSAGQGGPYEQYF. The chain links TRBV5-1 to TRBJ2-7; 9 positions agree with TRBD1. The CDR3 contains 15 residues. V lost 4 bases and J lost 2; bases outside the gene matches: 7. The germline V gene encodes CDR1 SGHRS and CDR2 YFSETQ.